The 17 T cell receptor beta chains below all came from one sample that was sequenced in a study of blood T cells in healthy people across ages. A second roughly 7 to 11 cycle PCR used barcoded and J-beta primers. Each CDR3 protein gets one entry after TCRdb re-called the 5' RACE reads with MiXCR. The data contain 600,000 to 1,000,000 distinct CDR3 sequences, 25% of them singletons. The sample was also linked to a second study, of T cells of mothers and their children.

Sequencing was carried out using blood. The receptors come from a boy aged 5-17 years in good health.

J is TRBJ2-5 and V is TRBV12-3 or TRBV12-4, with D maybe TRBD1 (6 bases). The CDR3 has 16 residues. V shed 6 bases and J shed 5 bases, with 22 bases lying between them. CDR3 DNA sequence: TGTGCCAGCAGCTCTACAGGGTTGGTCGCCCGCGAGACCCAGTACTTC. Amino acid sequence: CASSSTGLVARETQYF.

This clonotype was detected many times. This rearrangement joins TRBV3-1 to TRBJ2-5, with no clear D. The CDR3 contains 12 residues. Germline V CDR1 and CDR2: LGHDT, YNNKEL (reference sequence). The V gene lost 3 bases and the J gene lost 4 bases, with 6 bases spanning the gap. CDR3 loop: CASSQLGETQYF. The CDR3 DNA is TGTGCCAGCAGCCAGCTAGGAGAGACCCAGTACTTC.

In DNA form, the CDR3 reads TGTGCCAGCAGACGGGACAGGTTACAAGAGACCCAGTACTTC. Its protein product is CASRRDRLQETQYF. The genes are TRBV6-5 and TRBJ2-5; 8 bases align to TRBD1. This CDR3 has 14 residues. V gave up 6 bases and J gave up 2 bases; unmatched junction bases: 5. Germline CDR1 MNHEY, CDR2 SVGAGI.

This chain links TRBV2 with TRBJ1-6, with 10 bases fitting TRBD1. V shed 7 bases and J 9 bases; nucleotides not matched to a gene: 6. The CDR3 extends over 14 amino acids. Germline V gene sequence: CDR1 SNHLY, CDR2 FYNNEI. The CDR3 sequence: CASKTGTGVSPLHF. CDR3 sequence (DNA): TGTGCCAGCAAGACAGGGACAGGGGTTTCACCCCTCCACTTT. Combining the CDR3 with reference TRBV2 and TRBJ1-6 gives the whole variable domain EPEVTQTPSHQVTQMGQEVILRCVPISNHLYFYWYRQILGQKVEFLVSFYNNEISEKSEIFDDQFSVERPDGSNFTLKIRSTKLEDSAMYFCASKTGTGVSPLHFGNGTRLTVT.

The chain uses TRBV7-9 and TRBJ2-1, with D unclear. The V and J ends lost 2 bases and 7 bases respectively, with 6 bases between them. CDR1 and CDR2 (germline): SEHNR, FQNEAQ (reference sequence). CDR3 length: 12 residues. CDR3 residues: CASSLILNEQFF. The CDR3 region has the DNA TGTGCCAGCAGCTTAATCCTTAATGAGCAGTTCTTC. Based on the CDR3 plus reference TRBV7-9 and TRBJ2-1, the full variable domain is DTGVSQNPRHKITKRGQNVTFRCDPISEHNRLYWYRQTLGQGPEFLTYFQNEAQLEKSRLLSDRFSAERPKGSFSTLEIQRTEQGDSAMYLCASSLILNEQFFGPGTRLTVL.

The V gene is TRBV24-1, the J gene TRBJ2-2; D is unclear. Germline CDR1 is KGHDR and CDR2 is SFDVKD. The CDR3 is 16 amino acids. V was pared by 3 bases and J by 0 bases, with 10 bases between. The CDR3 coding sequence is TGTGCCACCAGTGATAAGAGATTCGCGAACACCGGGGAGCTGTTTTTT. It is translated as CATSDKRFANTGELFF.

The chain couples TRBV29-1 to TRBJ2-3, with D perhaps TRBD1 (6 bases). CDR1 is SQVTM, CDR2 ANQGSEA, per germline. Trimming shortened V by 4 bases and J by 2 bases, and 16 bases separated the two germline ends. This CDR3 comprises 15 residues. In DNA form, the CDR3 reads TGCAGCGTTGGCGGTGGGGGCTATTCCACAGATACGCAGTATTTT. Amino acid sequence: CSVGGGGYSTDTQYF.

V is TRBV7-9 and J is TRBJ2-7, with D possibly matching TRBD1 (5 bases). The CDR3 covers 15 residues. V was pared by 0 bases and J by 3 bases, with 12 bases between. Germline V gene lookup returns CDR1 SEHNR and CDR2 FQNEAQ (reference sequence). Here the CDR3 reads CASSLALTAGYEQYF. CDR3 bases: TGTGCCAGCAGCTTAGCGTTGACAGCCGGCTACGAGCAGTACTTC.

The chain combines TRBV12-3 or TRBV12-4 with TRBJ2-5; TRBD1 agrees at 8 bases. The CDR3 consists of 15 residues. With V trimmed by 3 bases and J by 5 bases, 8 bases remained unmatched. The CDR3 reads CASSFQDRATETQYF. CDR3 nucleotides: TGTGCCAGCAGTTTCCAGGACAGGGCGACGGAGACCCAGTACTTC.

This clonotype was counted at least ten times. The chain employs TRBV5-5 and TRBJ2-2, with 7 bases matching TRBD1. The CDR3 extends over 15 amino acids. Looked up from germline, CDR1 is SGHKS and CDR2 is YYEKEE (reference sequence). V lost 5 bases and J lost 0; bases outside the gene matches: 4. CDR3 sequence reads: CASRPGTANTGELFF. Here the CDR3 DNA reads TGTGCCAGCAGACCCGGGACAGCGAACACCGGGGAGCTGTTTTTT.

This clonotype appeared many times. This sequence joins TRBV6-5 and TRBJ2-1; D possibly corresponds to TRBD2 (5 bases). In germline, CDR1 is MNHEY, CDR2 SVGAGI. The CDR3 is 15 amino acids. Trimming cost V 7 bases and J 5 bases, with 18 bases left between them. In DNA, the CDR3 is TGTGCCAGCATTCCCCGGGGTCCGGGCCACAATGAGCAGTTCTTC. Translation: CASIPRGPGHNEQFF.

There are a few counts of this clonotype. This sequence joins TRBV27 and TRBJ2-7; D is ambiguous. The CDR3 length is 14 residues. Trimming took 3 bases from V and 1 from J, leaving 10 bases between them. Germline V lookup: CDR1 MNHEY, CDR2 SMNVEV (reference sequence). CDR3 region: CASSFVDKSYEQYF. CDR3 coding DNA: TGTGCCAGCAGTTTTGTTGACAAGTCCTACGAGCAGTACTTC.

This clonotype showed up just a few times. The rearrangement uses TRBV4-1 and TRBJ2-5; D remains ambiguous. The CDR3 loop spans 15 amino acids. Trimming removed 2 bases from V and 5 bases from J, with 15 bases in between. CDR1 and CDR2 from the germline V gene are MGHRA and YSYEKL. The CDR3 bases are TGCGCCAGCAGCCAACTTAATGGCCCAGTGGAGACCCAGTACTTC. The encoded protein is CASSQLNGPVETQYF.

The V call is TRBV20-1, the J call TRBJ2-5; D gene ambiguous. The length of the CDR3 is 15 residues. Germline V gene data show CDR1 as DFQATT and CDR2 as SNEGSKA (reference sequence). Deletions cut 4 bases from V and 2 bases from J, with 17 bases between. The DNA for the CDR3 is TGCAGTGCTAATCCCGCCCTACGGCGGCAAGAGACCCAGTACTTC. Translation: CSANPALRRQETQYF.

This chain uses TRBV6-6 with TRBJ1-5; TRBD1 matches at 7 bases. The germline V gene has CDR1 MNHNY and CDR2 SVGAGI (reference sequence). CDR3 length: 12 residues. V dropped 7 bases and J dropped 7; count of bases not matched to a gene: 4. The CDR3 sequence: CASTEGGQPQHF. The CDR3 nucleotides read TGTGCCAGCACGGAAGGGGGCCAGCCCCAGCATTTT.

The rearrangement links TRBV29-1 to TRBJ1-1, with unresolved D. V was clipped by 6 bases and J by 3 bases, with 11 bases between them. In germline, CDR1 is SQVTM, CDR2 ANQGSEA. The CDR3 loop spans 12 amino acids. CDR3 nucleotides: TGCAGCGTGCCGGGAGGTTACACTGAAGCTTTCTTT. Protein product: CSVPGGYTEAFF.

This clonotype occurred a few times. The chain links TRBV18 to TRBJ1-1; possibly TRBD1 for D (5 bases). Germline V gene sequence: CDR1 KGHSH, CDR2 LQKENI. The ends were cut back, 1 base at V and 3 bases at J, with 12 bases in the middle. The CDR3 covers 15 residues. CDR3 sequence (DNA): TGTGCCAGCTCACCACTCGGGGCGGGGGACACTGAAGCTTTCTTT. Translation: CASSPLGAGDTEAFF.